This T cell receptor (beta chain) derives from a study of human T cells and chemical hapten exposure. Study at large: Across its roughly 22 weeks, the study gave patients weekly diphenylcyclopropenone doses to the scalp.

CDR3 length: 17 residues. Germline assignment: CDR1 SGHRS and CDR2 YFSETQ. V was trimmed by 0 bases and J by 1 base, leaving 17 bases between them. The library tagged each cDNA molecule with unique molecular identifiers. MiXCR was run by TCRdb on the RACE reads, yielding one entry per CDR3 protein. The sample yields tens of thousands of distinct CDR3 sequences, approximately 10% seen once. Time point defined: pre-sensitization, week 0. The sample's treatment: therapeutic diphenylcyclopropenone sensitization with weekly scalp DPC. Unfractionated whole blood was the source from which total RNA was extracted. This clonotype was seen only a few times.

Specimen: whole blood, collected in connection with sensitization to the hapten diphenylcyclopropenone (DPC). V and J are TRBV5-1 and TRBJ2-7; a possible D gene is TRBD2 (7 bases). The clonotype originates from a woman between 45 and 60 years old with alopecia areata. Some clones in this sample may be carry-over from other donors' samples. CDR3: CASSLASGGAKSYEQYF. CDR3 DNA: TGCGCCAGCAGCTTGGCGTCGGGGGGCGCAAAGTCCTACGAGCAGTACTTC.